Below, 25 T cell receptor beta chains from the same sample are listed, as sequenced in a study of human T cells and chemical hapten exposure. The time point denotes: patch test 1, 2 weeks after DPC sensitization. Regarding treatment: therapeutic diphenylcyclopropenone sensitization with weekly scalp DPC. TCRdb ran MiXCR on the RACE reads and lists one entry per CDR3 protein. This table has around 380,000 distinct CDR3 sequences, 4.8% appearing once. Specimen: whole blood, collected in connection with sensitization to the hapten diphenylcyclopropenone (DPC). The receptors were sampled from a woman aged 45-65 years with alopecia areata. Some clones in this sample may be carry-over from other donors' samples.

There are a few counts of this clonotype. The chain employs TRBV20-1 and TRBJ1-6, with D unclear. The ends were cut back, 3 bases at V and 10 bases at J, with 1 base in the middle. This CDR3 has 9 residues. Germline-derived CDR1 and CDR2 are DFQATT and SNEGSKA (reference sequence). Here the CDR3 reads CSASSPLHF. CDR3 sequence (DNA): TGCAGTGCTAGCTCACCCCTCCACTTT.

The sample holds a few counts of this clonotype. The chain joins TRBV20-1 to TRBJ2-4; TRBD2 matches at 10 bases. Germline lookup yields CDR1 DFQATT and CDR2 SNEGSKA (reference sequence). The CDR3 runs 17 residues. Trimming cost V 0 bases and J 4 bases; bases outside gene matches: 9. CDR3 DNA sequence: TGCAGTGCTAGAGATTTGGCTAGCGGGAGTCGGAAAAACATTCAGTACTTC. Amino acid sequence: CSARDLASGSRKNIQYF.

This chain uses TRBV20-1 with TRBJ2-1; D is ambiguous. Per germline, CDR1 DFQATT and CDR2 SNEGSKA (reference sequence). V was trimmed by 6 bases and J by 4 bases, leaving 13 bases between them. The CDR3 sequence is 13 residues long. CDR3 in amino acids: CSASPRHYNEQFF. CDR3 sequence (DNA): TGCAGTGCGAGCCCCCGCCATTACAATGAGCAGTTCTTC.

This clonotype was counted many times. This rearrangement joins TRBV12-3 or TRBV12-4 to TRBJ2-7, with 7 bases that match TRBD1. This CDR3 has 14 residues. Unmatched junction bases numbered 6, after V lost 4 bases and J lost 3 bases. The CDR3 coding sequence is TGTGCCAGCAGTTCGTCGGGACAGAACTACGAGCAGTACTTC. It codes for CASSSSGQNYEQYF.

The CDR3 bases are TGCAGTGCTAGTGAAAGGGGTTTCGCCTACGAGCAGTACTTC. Translation: CSASERGFAYEQYF. The chain couples TRBV20-1 to TRBJ2-7; tentative D call: TRBD1 (5 bases). The germline gives CDR1 DFQATT, CDR2 SNEGSKA (reference sequence). Trimming left V 3 bases short and J 2 bases short, with 14 bases between. The CDR3 runs to 14 residues.

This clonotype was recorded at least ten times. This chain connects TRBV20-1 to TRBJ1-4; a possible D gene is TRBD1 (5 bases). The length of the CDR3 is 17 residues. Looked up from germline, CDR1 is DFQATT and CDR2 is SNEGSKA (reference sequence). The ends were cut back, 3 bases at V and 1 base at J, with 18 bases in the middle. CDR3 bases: TGCAGTGCTAGGGGGACGTGGGGGTCGGGAACTAATGAAAAACTGTTTTTT. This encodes CSARGTWGSGTNEKLFF.

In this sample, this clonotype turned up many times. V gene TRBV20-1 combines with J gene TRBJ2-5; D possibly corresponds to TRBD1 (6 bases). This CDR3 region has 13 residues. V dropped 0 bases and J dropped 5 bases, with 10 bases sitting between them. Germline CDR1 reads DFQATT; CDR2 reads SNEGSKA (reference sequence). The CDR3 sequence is CSARDYREETQYF. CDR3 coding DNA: TGCAGTGCTAGAGATTACAGGGAGGAGACCCAGTACTTC.

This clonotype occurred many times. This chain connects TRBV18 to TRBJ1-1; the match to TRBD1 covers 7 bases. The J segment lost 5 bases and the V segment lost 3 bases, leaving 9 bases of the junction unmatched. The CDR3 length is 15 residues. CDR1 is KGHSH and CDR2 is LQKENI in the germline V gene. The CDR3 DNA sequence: TGTGCCAGCTCACCGCAGACAGGGTCTCATACTGAAGCTTTCTTT. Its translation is CASSPQTGSHTEAFF. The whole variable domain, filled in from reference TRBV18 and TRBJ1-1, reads NAGVMQNPRHLVRRRGQEARLRCSPMKGHSHVYWYRQLPEEGLKFMVYLQKENIIDESGMPKERFSAEFPKEGPSILRIQQVVRGDSAAYFCASSPQTGSHTEAFFGQGTRLTVV.

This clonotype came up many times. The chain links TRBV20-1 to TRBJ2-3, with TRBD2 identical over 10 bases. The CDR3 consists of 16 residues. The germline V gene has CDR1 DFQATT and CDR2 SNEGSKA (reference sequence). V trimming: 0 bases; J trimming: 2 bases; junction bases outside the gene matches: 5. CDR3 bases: TGCAGTGCTAGAGATCTGACTAGCGGGTCCACAGATACGCAGTATTTT. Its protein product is CSARDLTSGSTDTQYF.

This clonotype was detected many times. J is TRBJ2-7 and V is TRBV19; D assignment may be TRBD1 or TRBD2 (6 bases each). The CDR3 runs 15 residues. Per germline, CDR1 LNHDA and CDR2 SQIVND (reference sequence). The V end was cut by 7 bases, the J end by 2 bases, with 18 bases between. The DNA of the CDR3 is TGTGCCAGTACCATTTCGGGGGACACCGCCTACGAGCAGTACTTC. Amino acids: CASTISGDTAYEQYF.

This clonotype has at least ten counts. CDR3 loop: CASSRDRPGANVLTF. CDR3 nucleotides: TGTGCCAGCAGCCGGGACAGGCCTGGGGCCAACGTCCTGACTTTC. The V call is TRBV7-9, the J call TRBJ2-6, with 8 bases lining up with TRBD1. V lost 5 bases to trimming and J lost 2 bases; unmatched junction nucleotides: 2. The CDR3 consists of 15 residues. The V gene's germline CDR1 is SEHNR and CDR2 FQNEAQ (reference sequence).

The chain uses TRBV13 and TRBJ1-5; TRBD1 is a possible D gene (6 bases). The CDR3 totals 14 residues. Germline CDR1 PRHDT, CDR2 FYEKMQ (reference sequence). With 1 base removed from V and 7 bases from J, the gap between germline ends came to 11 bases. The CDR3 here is CASSLEGEGQPQHF. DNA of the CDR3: TGTGCCAGCAGCTTAGAGGGGGAAGGGCAGCCCCAGCATTTT.

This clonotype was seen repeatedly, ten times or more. This chain's CDR3 is CASRMTGTPDEQYF. The CDR3 nucleotides are TGTGCCAGCAGGATGACAGGAACCCCCGACGAGCAGTACTTC. The chain has TRBV6-2 or TRBV6-3 and TRBJ2-7, with a weak D call TRBD1 (6 bases). V was shortened by 6 bases and J by 5 bases, with 17 bases between the two germline ends. The CDR3 is 14 residues long. Germline CDR1 reads MNHEY; CDR2 reads SVGEGT.

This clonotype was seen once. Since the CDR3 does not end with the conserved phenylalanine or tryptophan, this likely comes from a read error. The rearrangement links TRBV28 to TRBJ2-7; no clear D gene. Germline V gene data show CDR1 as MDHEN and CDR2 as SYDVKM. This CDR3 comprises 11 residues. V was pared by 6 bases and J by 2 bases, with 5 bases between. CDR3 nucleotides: TGTGCCAGCAGGGGCCCCTACGAGCAGTACCTC. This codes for CASRGPYEQYL.

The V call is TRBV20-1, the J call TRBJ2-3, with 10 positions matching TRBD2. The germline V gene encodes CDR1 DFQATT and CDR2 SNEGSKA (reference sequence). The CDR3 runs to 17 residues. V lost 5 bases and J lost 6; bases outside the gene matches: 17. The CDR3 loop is CSAPHPTSGVRGDTQYF. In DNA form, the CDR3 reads TGCAGTGCTCCCCACCCCACTAGCGGGGTGAGAGGGGATACGCAGTATTTT.

The CDR3: CASSHSKRPDNEQFF. The CDR3 nucleotides are TGCGCCAGCAGCCACAGCAAGAGGCCCGACAATGAGCAGTTCTTC. The chain employs TRBV4-3 and TRBJ2-1; D is ambiguous. CDR3 length: 15 amino acids. V was clipped by 3 bases and J by 5 bases, with 14 bases between them. Germline assignment: CDR1 LGHNA and CDR2 YSLEER.

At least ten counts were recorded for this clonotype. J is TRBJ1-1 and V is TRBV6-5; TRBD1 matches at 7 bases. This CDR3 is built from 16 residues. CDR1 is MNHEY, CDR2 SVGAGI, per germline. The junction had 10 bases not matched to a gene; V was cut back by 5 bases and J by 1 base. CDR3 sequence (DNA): TGTGCCAGCAGTAAAACAGGGGTGGGTCAGAACACTGAAGCTTTCTTT. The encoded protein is CASSKTGVGQNTEAFF.

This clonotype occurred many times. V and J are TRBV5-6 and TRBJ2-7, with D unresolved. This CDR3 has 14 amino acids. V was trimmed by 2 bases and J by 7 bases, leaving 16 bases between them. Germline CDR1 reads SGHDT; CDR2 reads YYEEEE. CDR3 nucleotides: TGTGCCAGCAGCTTTTCATTCTCTGCGCGGGAGCAGTACTTC. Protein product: CASSFSFSAREQYF.

In nucleotides, the CDR3 is TGTGCCAGCAGTGAAGTGGGAGGGGCCAACGTCCTGACTTTC. As protein: CASSEVGGANVLTF. The chain joins TRBV6-1 to TRBJ2-6; D ambiguous. The germline V and J ends were trimmed by 1 base and 4 bases, with 5 bases remaining between them. CDR1 and CDR2 from the germline V gene are MNHNS and SASEGT. This CDR3 region has 14 residues.

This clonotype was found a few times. CDR3 coding DNA: TGCGCCAGCACCCGTCCGGGATCGCGAGAGCAGTACTTC. Translated, it gives CASTRPGSREQYF. V and J are TRBV5-1 and TRBJ2-7, with D possibly matching TRBD2 (5 bases). Germline V lookup: CDR1 SGHRS, CDR2 YFSETQ. The V end was cut by 6 bases, the J end by 7 bases, with 17 bases between. The CDR3 runs 13 residues.

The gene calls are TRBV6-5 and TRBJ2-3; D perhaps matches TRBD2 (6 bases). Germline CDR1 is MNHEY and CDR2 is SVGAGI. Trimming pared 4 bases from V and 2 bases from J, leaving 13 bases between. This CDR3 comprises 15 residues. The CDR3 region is CASSLGWGVTDTQYF. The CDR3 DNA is TGTGCCAGCAGTTTAGGCTGGGGGGTCACAGATACGCAGTATTTT.

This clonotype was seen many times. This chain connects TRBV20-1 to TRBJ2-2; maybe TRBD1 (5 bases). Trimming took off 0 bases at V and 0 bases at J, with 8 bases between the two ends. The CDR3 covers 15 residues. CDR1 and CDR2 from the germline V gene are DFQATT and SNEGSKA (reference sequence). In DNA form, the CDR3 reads TGCAGTGCTAGAGACAGGGCCCCGAACACCGGGGAGCTGTTTTTT. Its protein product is CSARDRAPNTGELFF.

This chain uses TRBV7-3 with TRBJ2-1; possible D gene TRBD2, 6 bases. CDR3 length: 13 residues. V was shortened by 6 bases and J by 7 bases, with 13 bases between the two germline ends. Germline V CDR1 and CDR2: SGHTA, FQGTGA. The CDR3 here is CASRGSAGNEQFF. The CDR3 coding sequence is TGTGCCAGCAGAGGGAGCGCGGGGAATGAGCAGTTCTTC.

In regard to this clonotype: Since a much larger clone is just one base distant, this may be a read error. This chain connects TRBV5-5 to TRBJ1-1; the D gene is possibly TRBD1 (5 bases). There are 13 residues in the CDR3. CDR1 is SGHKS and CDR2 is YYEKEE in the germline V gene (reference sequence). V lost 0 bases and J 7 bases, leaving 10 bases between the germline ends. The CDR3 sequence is CASSLEGESEAFF. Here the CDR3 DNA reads TGTGCCAGCAGCTTGGAAGGGGAGAGTGAAGCTTTCTTT.

This chain's CDR3 is CSVVRGVNTEAFF. Here the CDR3 DNA reads TGCAGCGTTGTTAGAGGGGTGAACACTGAAGCTTTCTTT. The chain employs TRBV29-1 and TRBJ1-1, with a weak D call TRBD1 (5 bases). The CDR3 runs to 13 residues. The germline V and J ends were trimmed by 4 bases and 0 bases, with 9 bases remaining between them. In germline, CDR1 is SQVTM, CDR2 ANQGSEA.